The 20 T cell receptor beta chains below all came from one sample that was sequenced in a study of OX40 agonist ivuxolimab in advanced cancers. The library relied on the immunoSEQ multiplex PCR assay. TCRdb carries this immuneACCESS record with in-frame sequences only. Its versions omit some clonotypes, under half of them owing to an unresolved V gene in the studies checked, with the rest unexplained. The sample contains over 85,000 clones, roughly 90% of them found a single time. Together, the top ten hold 0.25% to 0.35% of the sample. The sequencing here drew on CD4+ or CD8+ T cells sorted from blood, taken in a trial of the OX40 agonist ivuxolimab. Receptors originate from an adult with an advanced solid tumor such as melanoma, head and neck, liver or kidney cancer.

This clone occurred once. The rearrangement uses TRBV5-4 and TRBJ2-5; 11 bases align to TRBD2. V was pared by 6 bases and J by 7 bases, with 11 bases of the junction left unmatched. CDR1 is SGHNT, CDR2 YYREEE, per germline (reference sequence). The CDR3 extends over 15 amino acids. The CDR3 protein is CASKLAGDYLGTQYF. The CDR3 DNA is TGTGCCAGCAAACTAGCGGGAGACTATTTGGGGACCCAGTACTTC.

This chain uses TRBV7-3 with TRBJ2-3; D unresolved. Looked up from germline, CDR1 is SGHTA and CDR2 is FQGTGA. This CDR3 has 15 residues. Trimming took off 5 bases at V and 2 bases at J, with 14 bases between the two ends. CDR3 region: CASSPRPRNTDTQYF. CDR3 bases: TGTGCCAGCAGCCCAAGGCCCAGGAACACAGATACGCAGTATTTT.

This sequence joins TRBV7-9 and TRBJ1-5, with D unresolved. Germline V CDR1 and CDR2: SEHNR, FQNEAQ (reference sequence). CDR3 length: 15 residues. Trimming took off 3 bases at V and 0 bases at J, with 9 bases between the two ends. CDR3 sequence: CASSFGTDSNQPQHF. The CDR3 DNA reads TGTGCCAGCAGCTTTGGAACTGATAGCAATCAGCCCCAGCATTTT.

This chain links TRBV5-1 with TRBJ2-1; the match to TRBD2 covers 14 bases. The J segment lost 7 bases and the V segment lost 2 bases, leaving 2 bases of the junction unmatched. Germline values: CDR1 SGHRS, CDR2 YFSETQ. The CDR3 runs 15 residues. CDR3 loop: CASSLRTSGRNEQFF. Here the CDR3 DNA reads TGCGCCAGCAGCTTACGGACTAGCGGGAGGAATGAGCAGTTCTTC.

The chain combines TRBV19 with TRBJ2-1; TRBD2 matches at 9 bases. The CDR3 contains 14 residues. Germline V lookup: CDR1 LNHDA, CDR2 SQIVND (reference sequence). J gave up 7 bases and V 3 bases, and 4 bases lay outside the gene matches. CDR3 loop: CASSIPSGTNEQFF. The CDR3 DNA reads as TGTGCCAGTAGTATCCCTAGCGGGACGAATGAGCAGTTCTTC.

This clone was seen only once. The rearrangement joins TRBV6-9 to TRBJ1-2; D is ambiguous. Germline values: CDR1 MNHGY, CDR2 SVAAGI. The germline V and J ends were trimmed by 2 bases and 4 bases, with 14 bases remaining between them. The CDR3 covers 15 residues. Here the CDR3 DNA reads TGTGCCAGCAGTTATCGGGTAGAAGGCGGCTATGGCTACACCTTC. Amino acid sequence: CASSYRVEGGYGYTF.

The V and J genes are TRBV9 and TRBJ2-7; D unclear. The germline gives CDR1 SGDLS, CDR2 YYNGEE. This CDR3 is 15 amino acids long. The V end lost 0 bases, the J end lost 1 base, and 11 bases lay between the germline ends. The CDR3: CASSVAPAASYEQYF. DNA for the CDR3: TGTGCCAGCAGCGTAGCCCCGGCGGCGTCCTACGAGCAGTACTTC.

This chain uses TRBV7-8 with TRBJ1-5, with 9 bases matching TRBD1. The length of the CDR3 is 15 residues. The V gene's germline CDR1 is SGHVS and CDR2 FQNEAQ. J gave up 7 bases and V 4 bases, and 8 bases lay outside the gene matches. DNA for the CDR3: TGTGCCAGCAGCTCCGGACAGGGGATGGGACAGCCCCAGCATTTT. The encoded protein is CASSSGQGMGQPQHF.

The V gene is TRBV5-1, the J gene TRBJ2-2; 14 bases line up with TRBD2. V lost 1 base to trimming and J lost 6 bases; unmatched junction nucleotides: 8. Germline lookup yields CDR1 SGHRS and CDR2 YFSETQ. This CDR3 is 18 amino acids long. CDR3 sequence reads: CASSLPGTSGSPSGELFF. The CDR3 coding sequence is TGCGCCAGCAGCTTGCCCGGGACTAGCGGGAGCCCCTCCGGGGAGCTGTTTTTT.

This chain links TRBV28 with TRBJ2-5; TRBD1 aligns across 7 bases. The length of the CDR3 is 11 residues. With V trimmed by 6 bases and J by 11 bases, 6 bases remained unmatched. Germline CDR1 MDHEN, CDR2 SYDVKM. The CDR3 DNA follows: TGTGCCAGCAGAGCCCGACAGGGACAGTACTTC. This codes for CASRARQGQYF.

The chain uses TRBV20-1 and TRBJ2-3, with unresolved D. The V gene lost 3 bases and the J gene lost 5 bases, with 6 bases spanning the gap. Germline V gives CDR1 DFQATT, CDR2 SNEGSKA (reference sequence). CDR3 length: 11 amino acids. The CDR3 region is CSARRVDTQYF. CDR3 in DNA: TGCAGTGCTAGGCGTGTAGATACGCAGTATTTT.

The chain couples TRBV7-8 to TRBJ2-4; possibly TRBD2 for D (7 bases). The CDR3 is 14 residues long. Germline CDR1 and CDR2: SGHVS and FQNEAQ. V shed 5 bases and J shed 8 bases, with 16 bases lying between them. As DNA, the CDR3 is TGTGCCAGCAGCCCTCTTAGGGGGGGGGACATTCAGTACTTC. This codes for CASSPLRGGDIQYF.

The chain joins TRBV29-1 to TRBJ2-1, with D possibly TRBD1 on 5 matching bases. Looked up from germline, CDR1 is SQVTM and CDR2 is ANQGSEA. The V and J ends lost 3 bases and 0 bases respectively, with 12 bases between them. The CDR3 length is 15 residues. CDR3 sequence reads: CSVESWGSSYNEQFF. The CDR3, as DNA: TGCAGCGTTGAGTCTTGGGGCAGCTCCTACAATGAGCAGTTCTTC.

For the CDR3, the DNA is TGTGCCAGCAGGGGAGCGGGGTTGGGCCTCTACGAGCAGTACTTC. It specifies CASRGAGLGLYEQYF. The chain employs TRBV27 and TRBJ2-7; TRBD2 agrees at 7 bases. The CDR3 length is 15 residues. Germline V gene data show CDR1 as MNHEY and CDR2 as SMNVEV (reference sequence). J was trimmed by 3 bases and V by 6 bases; bases with no gene match: 11.

The chain couples TRBV10-3 to TRBJ2-2; TRBD2 agrees at 11 bases. The CDR3 loop spans 14 amino acids. The junction had 3 bases not matched to a gene; V was cut back by 11 bases and J by 1 base. Germline CDR1 ENHRY, CDR2 SYGVKD. CDR3 sequence: CAVGTSGNTGELFF. CDR3 coding DNA: TGTGCCGTAGGGACTAGCGGGAACACCGGGGAGCTGTTTTTT.

The chain joins TRBV5-1 to TRBJ2-1; 10 bases match TRBD2. V dropped 3 bases and J dropped 1; count of bases not matched to a gene: 1. The CDR3 consists of 15 residues. The germline V gene encodes CDR1 SGHRS and CDR2 YFSETQ. The CDR3 region has the DNA TGCGCCAGCAGCTCGACTAGCGGGTCCTACAATGAGCAGTTCTTC. It specifies CASSSTSGSYNEQFF.

This rearrangement joins TRBV19 to TRBJ2-2; possibly TRBD2 for D (5 bases). The CDR3 sequence is 13 residues long. The germline V gene has CDR1 LNHDA and CDR2 SQIVND (reference sequence). The V end was cut by 6 bases, the J end by 7 bases, with 12 bases between. CDR3 in DNA: TGTGCCAGTAGCAGAGGGTTTCGCGGGGAGCTGTTTTTT. This translates into CASSRGFRGELFF.

This chain links TRBV5-1 with TRBJ2-5, with D unresolved. The germline gives CDR1 SGHRS, CDR2 YFSETQ. Trimming shortened V by 0 bases and J by 1 base, and 7 bases separated the two germline ends. CDR3 length: 14 residues. CDR3 DNA: TGCGCCAGCAGCTTGGCCCACCCCCAAGAGACCCAGTACTTC. Residues: CASSLAHPQETQYF.

The chain has TRBV18 and TRBJ1-6; D is ambiguous. The CDR3 is 14 amino acids. CDR1 is KGHSH, CDR2 LQKENI, per germline. Trimming removed 2 bases at V and 7 bases at J, with 9 bases between. The CDR3 here is CASSPGSGNSPLHF. In DNA, the CDR3 is TGTGCCAGCTCACCAGGGAGTGGAAATTCACCCCTCCACTTT.

The chain joins TRBV6-4 to TRBJ1-4; 7 nucleotides align to TRBD1. The germline V gene encodes CDR1 MRHNA and CDR2 SNTAGT. Unmatched junction bases numbered 15, after V lost 2 bases and J lost 6 bases. CDR3 length equals 18 residues. Written as DNA, the CDR3 is TGTGCCAGCAGTGACCCGACTCCACTGGGACAGTACTATGAAAAACTGTTTTTT. Translation: CASSDPTPLGQYYEKLFF.